This TCR beta chain stems from a study of cytomegalovirus exposure and HLA in healthy donors. Sequenced by immunoSEQ multiplex PCR; TCRdb stores in-frame clones only, minus some. This sample has around 86,000 clones, with about 93% found just once. This CDR3 is 15 amino acids long. The V and J ends lost 2 bases and 6 bases respectively, with 13 bases between them. The germline gives CDR1 SGHTA, CDR2 FQGNSA. This TCR was recovered from a woman in her twenties or thirties in good health and CMV-seropositive. The chain has TRBV7-2 and TRBJ2-2; D perhaps matches TRBD1 (6 bases). The material sequenced was PBMCs. CDR3 sequence reads: CASSLLGRGAGELFF. The CDR3 DNA sequence: TGTGCCAGCAGCTTACTAGGCAGGGGAGCCGGGGAGCTGTTTTTT.